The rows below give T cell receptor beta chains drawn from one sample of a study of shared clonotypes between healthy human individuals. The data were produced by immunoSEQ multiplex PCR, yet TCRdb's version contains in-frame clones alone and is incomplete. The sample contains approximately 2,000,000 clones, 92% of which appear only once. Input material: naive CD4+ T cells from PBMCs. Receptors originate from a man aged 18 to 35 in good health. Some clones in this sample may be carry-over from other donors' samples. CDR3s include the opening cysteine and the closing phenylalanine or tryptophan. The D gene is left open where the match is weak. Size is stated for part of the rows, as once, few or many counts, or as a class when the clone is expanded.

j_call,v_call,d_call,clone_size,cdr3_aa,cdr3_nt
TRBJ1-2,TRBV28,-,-,CATYQGYGYGYTF,TGTGCCACCTACCAGGGCTACGGTTATGGCTACACCTTC
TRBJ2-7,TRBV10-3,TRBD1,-,CAIGGQGNLGQYF,TGTGCCATCGGGGGACAGGGGAATCTAGGGCAGTACTTC
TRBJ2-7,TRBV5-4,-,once,CASSPGQSYYEQYF,TGTGCCAGCAGCCCCGGACAGTCTTACTACGAGCAGTACTTC
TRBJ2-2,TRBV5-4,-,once,CASSPIPRAGTGELFF,TGTGCCAGCAGCCCTATCCCGAGGGCCGGGACCGGGGAGCTGTTTTTT
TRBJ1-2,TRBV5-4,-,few,CASSWGGTEDGYTF,TGTGCCAGCAGCTGGGGCGGGACCGAGGATGGCTACACCTTC
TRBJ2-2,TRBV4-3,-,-,CASSRPASDPGTGELFF,TGCGCCAGCAGCCGGCCCGCTAGCGACCCGGGGACCGGGGAGCTGTTTTTT
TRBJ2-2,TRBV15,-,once,CATSRDRGMASGELFF,TGTGCCACCAGCAGAGATAGAGGGATGGCATCCGGGGAGCTGTTTTTT
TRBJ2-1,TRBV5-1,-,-,CASSLASAVYNEQFF,TGCGCCAGCAGCTTGGCCTCGGCAGTTTACAATGAGCAGTTCTTC
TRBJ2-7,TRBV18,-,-,CASSPDSGGSYEQYF,TGTGCCAGCTCTCCGGACTCCGGGGGAAGCTACGAGCAGTACTTC
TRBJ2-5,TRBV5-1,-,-,CASSLGAGVSQETQYF,TGCGCCAGCAGCTTGGGGGCAGGGGTGTCTCAAGAGACCCAGTACTTC
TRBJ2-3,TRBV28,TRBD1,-,CASSGDSTDTQYF,TGTGCCAGCAGCGGGGACAGTACAGATACGCAGTATTTT
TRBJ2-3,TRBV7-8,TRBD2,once,CASSPAGPTDTQYF,TGTGCCAGCAGCCCAGCGGGACCCACAGATACGCAGTATTTT
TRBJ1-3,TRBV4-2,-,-,CASSQVGAGNTIYF,TGTGCCAGCAGCCAAGTCGGAGCTGGAAACACCATATATTTT
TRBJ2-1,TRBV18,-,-,CASSPPSLATYNEQFF,TGTGCCAGCTCACCACCGTCTCTAGCTACCTACAATGAGCAGTTCTTC
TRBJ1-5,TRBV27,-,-,CARRGRVKHCNQPQHF,TGTGCCAGAAGGGGCAGGGTAAAGCATTGCAATCAGCCCCAGCATTTT
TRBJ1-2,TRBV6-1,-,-,CASKAGPLAGYTF,TGTGCCAGCAAGGCAGGACCTCTCGCTGGCTACACCTTC
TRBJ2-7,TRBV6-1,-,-,CASHVQPSAYEQYF,TGTGCCTCCCACGTCCAGCCCTCTGCCTACGAGCAGTACTTC
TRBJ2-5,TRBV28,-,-,CASRPSSETQYF,TGTGCCAGCAGGCCCTCAAGCGAGACCCAGTACTTC
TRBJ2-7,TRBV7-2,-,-,CASSFGILSSYEQYF,TGTGCCAGCAGCTTCGGGATCCTGAGCTCCTACGAGCAGTACTTC
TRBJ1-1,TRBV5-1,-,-,CASSRDGEAFF,TGCGCCAGCAGCCGGGACGGTGAAGCTTTCTTT
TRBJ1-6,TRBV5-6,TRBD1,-,CASNMDRGKGNSPLHF,TGTGCCAGCAACATGGACAGGGGAAAGGGCAATTCACCCCTCCACTTT
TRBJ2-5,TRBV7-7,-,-,CASSPSAGGGGTQYF,TGTGCCAGCAGCCCCTCCGCTGGGGGAGGAGGGACCCAGTACTTC
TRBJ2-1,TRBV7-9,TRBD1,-,CASSLSGTGSYTYNEQFF,TGTGCCAGCAGCCTCTCCGGGACAGGGTCTTACACCTACAATGAGCAGTTCTTC
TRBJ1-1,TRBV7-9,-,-,CASSLDRQWNTEAFF,TGTGCCAGCAGCCTCGACCGACAGTGGAACACTGAAGCTTTCTTT
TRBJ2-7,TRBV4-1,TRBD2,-,CASSPGDWFSGRKQGHEQYF,TGCGCCAGCAGCCCAGGAGATTGGTTTAGCGGGAGAAAACAGGGGCACGAGCAGTACTTC
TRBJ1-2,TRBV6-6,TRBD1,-,CASTHPQGNYGYTF,TGTGCCAGCACCCATCCACAGGGGAACTATGGCTACACCTTC
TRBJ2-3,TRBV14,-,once,CASSPRRGGMGTDTQYF,TGTGCCAGCAGCCCCCGCCGAGGGGGTATGGGGACAGATACGCAGTATTTT
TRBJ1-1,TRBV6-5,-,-,CASSYRRLNTEAFF,TGTGCCAGCAGTTACAGGAGATTGAACACTGAAGCTTTCTTT
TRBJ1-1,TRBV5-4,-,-,CASSGGGWPAAFF,TGTGCCAGCAGCGGGGGGGGCTGGCCTGCAGCTTTCTTT
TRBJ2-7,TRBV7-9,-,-,CASSLSGNRYEQYF,TGTGCCAGCAGCTTATCCGGGAATCGATACGAGCAGTACTTC
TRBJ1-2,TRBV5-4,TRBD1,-,CASSFSGDRGIYGYTF,TGTGCCAGCAGCTTTTCAGGGGACAGGGGTATCTATGGCTACACCTTC
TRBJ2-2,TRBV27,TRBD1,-,CASSLLTGSPTGELFF,TGTGCCAGCAGTTTACTGACAGGGTCGCCCACCGGGGAGCTGTTTTTT
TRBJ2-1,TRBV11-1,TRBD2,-,CASSHSYEASGSGEQFF,TGTGCCAGCAGCCATAGTTATGAGGCTAGCGGGAGTGGGGAGCAGTTCTTC
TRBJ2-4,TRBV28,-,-,CASSWSLAKNIQYF,TGTGCCAGCAGCTGGAGTCTAGCCAAAAACATTCAGTACTTC
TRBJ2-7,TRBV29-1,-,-,CSFQFPYTWEQYF,TGCAGCTTTCAGTTCCCATATACATGGGAGCAGTACTTC
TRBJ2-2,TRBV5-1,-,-,CASRIVWVNTGELFF,TGCGCCAGCAGGATTGTTTGGGTTAACACCGGGGAGCTGTTTTTT
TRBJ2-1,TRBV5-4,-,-,CASSVTRFDNEQFF,TGTGCCAGCAGCGTGACACGGTTCGACAATGAGCAGTTCTTC
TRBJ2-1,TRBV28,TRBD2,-,CASSLGTITNEQFF,TGTGCCAGCAGCCTCGGGACTATTACAAATGAGCAGTTCTTC
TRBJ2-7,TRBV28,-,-,CASSPAGSTYEQYF,TGTGCCAGCAGCCCGGCCGGGAGCACCTACGAGCAGTACTTC
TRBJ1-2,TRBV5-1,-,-,CASSQGWGLDYGYTF,TGCGCCAGCAGCCAAGGTTGGGGGCTGGACTATGGCTACACCTTC
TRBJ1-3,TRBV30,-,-,CAWRGGVRSPSGNTIYF,TGTGCCTGGAGGGGGGGGGTCAGATCGCCCTCTGGAAACACCATATATTTT
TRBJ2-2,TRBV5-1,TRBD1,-,CASSRQTGTGGTGELFF,TGCGCCAGCAGCCGTCAGACCGGGACAGGGGGCACCGGGGAGCTGTTTTTT
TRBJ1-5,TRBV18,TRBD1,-,CASSTGQLLNQPQHF,TGTGCCAGCTCAACGGGACAGCTTCTCAATCAGCCCCAGCATTTT
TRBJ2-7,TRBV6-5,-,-,CASSYSSTGTSGEQYF,TGTGCCAGCAGTTACTCTTCGACGGGAACTTCGGGCGAGCAGTACTTC
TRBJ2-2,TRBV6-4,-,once,CASSESAMGTGELFF,TGTGCCAGCAGTGAATCAGCGATGGGTACCGGGGAGCTGTTTTTT
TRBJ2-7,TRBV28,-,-,CASSRSGGAYEQYF,TGTGCCAGCAGTAGGTCGGGCGGGGCCTACGAGCAGTACTTC
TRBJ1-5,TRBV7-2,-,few,CASSLRGGQPQHF,TGTGCCAGCAGCTTAAGGGGAGGTCAGCCCCAGCATTTT
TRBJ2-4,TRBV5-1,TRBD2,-,CASSFGTSGMNIQYF,TGCGCCAGCAGCTTCGGGACTAGCGGTATGAACATTCAGTACTTC